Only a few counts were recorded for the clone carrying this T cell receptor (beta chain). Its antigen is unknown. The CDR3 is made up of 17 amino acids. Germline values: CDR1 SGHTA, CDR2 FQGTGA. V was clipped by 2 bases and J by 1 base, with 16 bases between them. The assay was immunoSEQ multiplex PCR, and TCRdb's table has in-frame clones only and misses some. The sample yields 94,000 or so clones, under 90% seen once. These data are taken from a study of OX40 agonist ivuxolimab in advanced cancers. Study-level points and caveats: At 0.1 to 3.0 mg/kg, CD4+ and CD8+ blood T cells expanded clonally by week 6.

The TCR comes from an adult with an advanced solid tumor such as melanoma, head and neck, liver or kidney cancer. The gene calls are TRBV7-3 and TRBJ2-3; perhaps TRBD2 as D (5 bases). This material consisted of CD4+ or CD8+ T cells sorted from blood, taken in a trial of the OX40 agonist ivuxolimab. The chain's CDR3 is CASSLSHRRSGTDTQYF. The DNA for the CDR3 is TGTGCCAGCAGCTTATCCCACCGGAGGTCGGGCACAGATACGCAGTATTTT.